The clone carrying this T cell receptor beta chain came up many times. The germline V gene encodes CDR1 MDHEN and CDR2 SYDVKM. The trim removed 4 bases at V and 1 base at J, leaving 3 bases unmatched. The CDR3 loop spans 14 amino acids. This sample was included in a study of Graves' ophthalmopathy and Graves' hyperthyroidism. Researchers took RNA transcripts and amplified TCR beta CDR3 regions from them. The workflow started with a first-round RT-PCR run with HTBI primers and then moved on to a second-round multiplex PCR. TCRdb redid the calling of the multiplex PCR reads with MiXCR, one entry per CDR3 protein. In the table there are just over 400,000 distinct CDR3 sequences, under 25% of which are singletons.

This chain links TRBV28 with TRBJ2-7; 8 bases align to TRBD2. This clonotype originated in a young woman with stable Graves' hyperthyroidism. Sequenced sample: peripheral blood. The CDR3 sequence is CASSSPSGSYEQYF. The CDR3 DNA is TGTGCCAGCAGTTCCCCTAGCGGGTCCTACGAGCAGTACTTC.